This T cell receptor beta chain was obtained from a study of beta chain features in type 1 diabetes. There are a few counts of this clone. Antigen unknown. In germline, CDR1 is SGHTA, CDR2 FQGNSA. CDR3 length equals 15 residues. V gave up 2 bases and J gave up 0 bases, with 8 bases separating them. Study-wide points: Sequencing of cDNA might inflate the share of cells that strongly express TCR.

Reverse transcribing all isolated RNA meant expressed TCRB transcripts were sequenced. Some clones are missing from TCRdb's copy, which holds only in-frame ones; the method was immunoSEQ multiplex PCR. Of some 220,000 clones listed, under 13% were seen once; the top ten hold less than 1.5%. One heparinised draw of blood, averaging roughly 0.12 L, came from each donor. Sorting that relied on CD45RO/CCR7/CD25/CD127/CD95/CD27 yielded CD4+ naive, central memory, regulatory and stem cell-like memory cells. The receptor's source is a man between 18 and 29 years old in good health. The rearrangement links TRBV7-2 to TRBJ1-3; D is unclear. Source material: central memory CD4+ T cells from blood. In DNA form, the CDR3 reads TGTGCCAGCAGCTTATCAACGAACTCTGGAAACACCATATATTTT. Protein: CASSLSTNSGNTIYF. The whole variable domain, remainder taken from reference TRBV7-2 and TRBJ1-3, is GAGVSQSPSNKVTEKGKDVELRCDPISGHTALYWYRQSLGQGLEFLIYFQGNSAPDKSGLPSDRFSAERTGGSVSTLTIQRTQQEDSAVYLCASSLSTNSGNTIYFGEGSWLTVV.